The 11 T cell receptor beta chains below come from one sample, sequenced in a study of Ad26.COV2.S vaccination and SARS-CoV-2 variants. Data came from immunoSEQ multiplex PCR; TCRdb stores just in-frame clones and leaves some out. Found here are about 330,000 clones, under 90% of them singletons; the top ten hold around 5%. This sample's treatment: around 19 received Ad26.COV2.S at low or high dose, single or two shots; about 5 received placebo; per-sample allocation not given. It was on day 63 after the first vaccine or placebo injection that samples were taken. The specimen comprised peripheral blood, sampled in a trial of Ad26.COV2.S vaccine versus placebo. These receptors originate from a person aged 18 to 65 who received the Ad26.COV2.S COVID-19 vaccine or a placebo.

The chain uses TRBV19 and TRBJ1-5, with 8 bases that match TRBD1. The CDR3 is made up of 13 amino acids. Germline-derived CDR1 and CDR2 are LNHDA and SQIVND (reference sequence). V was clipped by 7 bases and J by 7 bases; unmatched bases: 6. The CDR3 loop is CASTPGGGQPQHF. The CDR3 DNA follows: TGTGCCAGTACCCCAGGGGGCGGGCAGCCCCAGCATTTT.

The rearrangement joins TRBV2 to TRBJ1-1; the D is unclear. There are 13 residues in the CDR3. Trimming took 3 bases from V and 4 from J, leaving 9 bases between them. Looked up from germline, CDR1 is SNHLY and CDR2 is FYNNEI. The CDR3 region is CASSDQEGTEAFF. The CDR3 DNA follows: TGTGCCAGCAGTGATCAGGAGGGCACTGAAGCTTTCTTT. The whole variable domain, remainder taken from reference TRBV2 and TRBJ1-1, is EPEVTQTPSHQVTQMGQEVILRCVPISNHLYFYWYRQILGQKVEFLVSFYNNEISEKSEIFDDQFSVERPDGSNFTLKIRSTKLEDSAMYFCASSDQEGTEAFFGQGTRLTVV.

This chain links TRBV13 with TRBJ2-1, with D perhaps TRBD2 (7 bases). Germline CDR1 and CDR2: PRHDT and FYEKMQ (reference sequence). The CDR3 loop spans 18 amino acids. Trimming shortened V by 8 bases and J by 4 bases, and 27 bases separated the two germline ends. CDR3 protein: CASQGEGEPLPSYNEQFF. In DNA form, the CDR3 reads TGTGCCAGCCAAGGGGAGGGGGAACCCCTCCCCTCTTACAATGAGCAGTTCTTC.

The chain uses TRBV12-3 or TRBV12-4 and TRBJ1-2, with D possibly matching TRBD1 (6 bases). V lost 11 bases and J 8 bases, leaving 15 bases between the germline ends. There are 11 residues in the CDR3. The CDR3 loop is CAGAGARGYTF. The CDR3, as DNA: TGTGCCGGTGCGGGGGCGCGGGGCTACACCTTC.

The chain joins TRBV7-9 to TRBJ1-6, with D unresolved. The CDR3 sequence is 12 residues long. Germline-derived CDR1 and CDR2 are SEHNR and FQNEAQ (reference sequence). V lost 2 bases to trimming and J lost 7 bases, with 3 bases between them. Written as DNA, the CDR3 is TGTGCCAGCAGCTTACTAAATTCACCCCTCCACTTT. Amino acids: CASSLLNSPLHF.

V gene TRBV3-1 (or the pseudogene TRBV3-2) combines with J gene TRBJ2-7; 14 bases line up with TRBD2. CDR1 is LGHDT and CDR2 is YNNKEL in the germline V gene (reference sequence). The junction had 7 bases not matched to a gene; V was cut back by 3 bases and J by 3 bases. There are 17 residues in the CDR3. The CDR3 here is CASSQGLAGEIDYEQYV. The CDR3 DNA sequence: TGTGCCAGCAGCCAGGGACTAGCGGGAGAGATCGACTACGAGCAGTACGTC.

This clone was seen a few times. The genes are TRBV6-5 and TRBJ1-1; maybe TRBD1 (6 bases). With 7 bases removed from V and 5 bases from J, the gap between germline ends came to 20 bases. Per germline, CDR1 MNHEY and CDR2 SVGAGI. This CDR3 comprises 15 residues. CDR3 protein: CASTLAGGPGTEAFF. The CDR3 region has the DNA TGTGCCAGCACCCTCGCGGGGGGGCCGGGAACTGAAGCTTTCTTT.

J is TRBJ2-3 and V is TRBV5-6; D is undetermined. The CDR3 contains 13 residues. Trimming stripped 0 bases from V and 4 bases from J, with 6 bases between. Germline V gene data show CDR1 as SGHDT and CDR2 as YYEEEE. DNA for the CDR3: TGTGCCAGCAGCTTGGTCGCGGCAGATACGCAGTATTTT. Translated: CASSLVAADTQYF.

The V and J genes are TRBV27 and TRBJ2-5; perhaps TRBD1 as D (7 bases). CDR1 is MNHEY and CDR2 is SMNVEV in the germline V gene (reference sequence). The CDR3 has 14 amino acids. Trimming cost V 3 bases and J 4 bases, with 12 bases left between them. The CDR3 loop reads CASSFGQGGETQYF. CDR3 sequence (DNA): TGTGCCAGCAGTTTCGGGCAGGGGGGAGAGACCCAGTACTTC.

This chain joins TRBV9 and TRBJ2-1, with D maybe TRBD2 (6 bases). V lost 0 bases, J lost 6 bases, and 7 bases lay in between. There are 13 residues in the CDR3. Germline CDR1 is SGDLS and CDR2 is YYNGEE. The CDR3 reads CASSVAGGNEQFF. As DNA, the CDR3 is TGTGCCAGCAGCGTAGCCGGGGGCAATGAGCAGTTCTTC.

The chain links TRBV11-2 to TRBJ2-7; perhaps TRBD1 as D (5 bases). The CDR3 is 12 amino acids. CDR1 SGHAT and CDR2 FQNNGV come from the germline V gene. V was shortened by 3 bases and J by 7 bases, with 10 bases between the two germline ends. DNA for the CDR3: TGTGCCAGCAGCTTGGACACCGTAGAGCAGTACTTC. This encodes CASSLDTVEQYF.